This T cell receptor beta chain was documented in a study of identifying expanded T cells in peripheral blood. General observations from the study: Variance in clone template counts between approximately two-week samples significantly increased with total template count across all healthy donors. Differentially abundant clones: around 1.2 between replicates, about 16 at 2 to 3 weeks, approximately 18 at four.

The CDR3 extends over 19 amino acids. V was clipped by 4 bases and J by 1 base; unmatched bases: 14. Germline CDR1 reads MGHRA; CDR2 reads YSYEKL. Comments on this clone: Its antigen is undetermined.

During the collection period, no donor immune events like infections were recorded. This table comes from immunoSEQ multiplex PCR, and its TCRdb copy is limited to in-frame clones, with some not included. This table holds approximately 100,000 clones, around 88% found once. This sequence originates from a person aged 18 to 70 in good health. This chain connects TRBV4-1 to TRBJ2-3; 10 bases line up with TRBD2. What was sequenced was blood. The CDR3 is CASSLSVSGGSRGTDTQYF. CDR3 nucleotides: TGCGCCAGCAGCCTCTCGGTTAGCGGGGGGTCGAGGGGCACAGATACGCAGTATTTT.